This TCR beta chain comes out of a study of blood T cell repertoires in COVID-19. The length of the CDR3 is 15 residues. Germline V gives CDR1 SGHRS, CDR2 YFSETQ. V gave up 0 bases and J gave up 2 bases, with 10 bases separating them. Sequenced by immunoSEQ multiplex PCR; TCRdb stores in-frame clones only, minus some. In the table there are 200,000 to 300,000 clones, nearly 85% of which are singletons. A single count supports this clone. This sequence was found in a human donor in a cohort sampled during active COVID-19. The chain is built from TRBV5-1 and TRBJ2-3; D is perhaps TRBD1 (5 bases). The sequencing sample was made of peripheral blood. The CDR3 protein is CASSLGTGFTDTQYF. The CDR3 coding sequence is TGCGCCAGCAGCTTGGGAACAGGCTTCACAGATACGCAGTATTTT.